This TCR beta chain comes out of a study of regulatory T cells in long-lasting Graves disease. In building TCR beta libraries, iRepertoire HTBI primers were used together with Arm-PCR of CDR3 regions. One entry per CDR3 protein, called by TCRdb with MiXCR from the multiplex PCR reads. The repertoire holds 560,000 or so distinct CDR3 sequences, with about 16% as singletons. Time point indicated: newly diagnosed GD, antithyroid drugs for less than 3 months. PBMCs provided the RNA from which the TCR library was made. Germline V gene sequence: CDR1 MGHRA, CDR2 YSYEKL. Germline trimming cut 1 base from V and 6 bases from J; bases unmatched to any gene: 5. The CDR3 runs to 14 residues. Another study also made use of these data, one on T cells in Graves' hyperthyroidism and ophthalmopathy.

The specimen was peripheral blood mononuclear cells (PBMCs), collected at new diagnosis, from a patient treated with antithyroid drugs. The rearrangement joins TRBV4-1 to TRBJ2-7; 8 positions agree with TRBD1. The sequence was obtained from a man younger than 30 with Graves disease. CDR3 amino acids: CASSQALDRGEQYF. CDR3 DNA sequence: TGCGCCAGCAGCCAAGCCTTAGACAGGGGCGAGCAGTACTTC.